One and the same sample provided the 29 T cell receptor beta chains below, sequenced in a study of CD8+ T cells in alopecia areata. RNA was isolated and reverse transcribed to cDNA, the sequencing template. Clones were sequenced by immunoSEQ multiplex PCR, and TCRdb holds only the in-frame ones, with some missing. Here the sample spans about 120,000 clones, more than 40% being singletons. Treatment indicated: oral pan-JAK inhibitor, 5-10 mg twice daily. The specimen comprised CD4+ T cells sorted from blood, sampled at week 4, from a patient treated with tofacitinib. The source of these receptors is a human donor with alopecia areata.

The chain combines TRBV11-2 with TRBJ2-1, with 9 bases aligning to TRBD2. Germline trimming cut 5 bases from V and 10 bases from J; bases unmatched to any gene: 9. The CDR3 loop spans 14 amino acids. The germline CDR1 and CDR2 sequences are SGHAT and FQNNGV. For the CDR3, the DNA is TGTGCCAGCAGCCCGGTCGGTAGCGGGAGAGAGCAGTTCTTC. Residues: CASSPVGSGREQFF.

This clone was detected once. The DNA of the CDR3 is TGCGCCAGCAGCTTAACCGGTGACCAAAGCCCCCAGCATTTT. Protein sequence: CASSLTGDQSPQHF. This chain joins TRBV5-1 and TRBJ1-5, with D hard to call. Germline V gene sequence: CDR1 SGHRS, CDR2 YFSETQ. The CDR3 is made up of 14 amino acids. The V end lost 2 bases, the J end lost 10 bases, and 16 bases lay between the germline ends.

This rearrangement joins TRBV29-1 to TRBJ1-2, with D perhaps matching TRBD1 (5 bases). The CDR3 has 13 amino acids. The germline V gene has CDR1 SQVTM and CDR2 ANQGSEA. V was clipped by 3 bases and J by 2 bases, with 10 bases between them. This CDR3 is CSVEGVLNYGYTF. For the CDR3, the DNA is TGCAGCGTTGAGGGGGTGCTCAACTATGGCTACACCTTC.

This clone has only a few counts. The chain has TRBV19 and TRBJ2-2; possibly TRBD1 for D (7 bases). V shed 9 bases and J shed 2 bases, with 19 bases lying between them. The germline V gene encodes CDR1 LNHDA and CDR2 SQIVND (reference sequence). There are 16 residues in the CDR3. CDR3 in amino acids: CASRPEQGTNTGELFF. The CDR3, as DNA: TGTGCCAGCCGACCCGAACAGGGGACTAACACCGGGGAGCTGTTTTTT.

The J gene is TRBJ1-2, the V gene TRBV23-1, with a tentative D call TRBD1 (6 bases). TRBV23-1 is reported as an ORF; its role is uncertain. CDR3 length: 17 amino acids. Trimming shortened V by 8 bases and J by 4 bases, and 26 bases separated the two germline ends. The CDR3 sequence: CASRGGGSPVHGYGYTF. For the CDR3, the DNA is TGCGCCAGCCGCGGGGGGGGCAGCCCAGTTCACGGCTATGGCTACACCTTC.

In DNA form, the CDR3 reads TGTGCCAGCTCACGGGGGACGGATCAGCCCCAGCATTTT. Its protein is CASSRGTDQPQHF. The chain uses TRBV18 and TRBJ1-5, with a tentative D call TRBD1 (5 bases). The CDR3 has 13 amino acids. Per the germline V gene, CDR1 is KGHSH and CDR2 is LQKENI. V dropped 4 bases and J dropped 5 bases, with 9 bases sitting between them.

With regard to this clone: Other DNA sequences from this sample encode an identical CDR3 as well. The chain has TRBV29-1 and TRBJ2-5, with TRBD1 matching over 7 bases. The CDR3 extends over 13 amino acids. V was clipped by 6 bases and J by 1 base; unmatched bases: 5. The V gene's germline CDR1 is SQVTM and CDR2 ANQGSEA. The CDR3, as DNA: TGCAGCGTATCGGGACAGTTCCAAGAGACCCAGTACTTC. This translates into CSVSGQFQETQYF.

This chain uses TRBV29-1 with TRBJ1-3, with D maybe TRBD1 (5 bases). With 4 bases removed from V and 4 bases from J, the gap between germline ends came to 11 bases. This CDR3 is built from 13 residues. CDR1 is SQVTM, CDR2 ANQGSEA, per germline. CDR3 sequence: CSVGGAKGNTIYF. CDR3 sequence (DNA): TGCAGCGTTGGAGGGGCGAAGGGAAACACCATATATTTT. The variable domain in full, with the rest retrieved from reference TRBV29-1 and TRBJ1-3, is SAVISQKPSRDICQRGTSLTIQCQVDSQVTMMFWYRQQPGQSLTLIATANQGSEATYESGFVIDKFPISRPNLTFSTLTVSNMSPEDSSIYLCSVGGAKGNTIYFGEGSWLTVV.

Regarding this clone: Other DNA sequences of this sample code for an identical CDR3. This rearrangement joins TRBV5-1 to TRBJ2-5; TRBD1 agrees at 10 bases. Germline loops: CDR1 SGHRS, CDR2 YFSETQ. The CDR3 sequence is 13 residues long. J gave up 4 bases and V 5 bases, and 2 bases lay outside the gene matches. The CDR3 sequence: CASSRDRGETQYF. The CDR3 nucleotides read TGCGCCAGCAGTCGGGACAGGGGAGAGACCCAGTACTTC. Full variable domain (outside the CDR3, taken from reference TRBV5-1 and TRBJ2-5): KAGVTQTPRYLIKTRGQQVTLSCSPISGHRSVSWYQQTPGQGLQFLFEYFSETQRNKGNFPGRFSGRQFSNSRSEMNVSTLELGDSALYLCASSRDRGETQYFGPGTRLLVL.

J is TRBJ2-1 and V is TRBV4-1, with TRBD1 identical over 8 bases. With 2 bases clipped from V and 10 bases from J, the junction kept 7 bases outside the gene matches. The CDR3 spans 14 residues. Germline CDR1 and CDR2: MGHRA and YSYEKL. CDR3 in amino acids: CASSQQDRAREQFF. The CDR3 DNA reads TGCGCCAGCAGCCAACAGGACAGGGCGCGGGAGCAGTTCTTC.

V gene TRBV5-1 combines with J gene TRBJ1-1, with 7 nucleotides matching TRBD1. Germline CDR1 reads SGHRS; CDR2 reads YFSETQ. This CDR3 comprises 15 residues. V dropped 3 bases and J dropped 3; count of bases not matched to a gene: 8. This CDR3 is CASSWRGRMDTEAFF. The CDR3 DNA follows: TGCGCCAGCAGCTGGAGGGGGCGGATGGACACTGAAGCTTTCTTT.

This clone has only a few counts. The chain recombines TRBV10-3 with TRBJ2-7; D call uncertain. CDR3 length: 12 amino acids. Trimming shortened V by 5 bases and J by 4 bases, and 9 bases separated the two germline ends. Germline values: CDR1 ENHRY, CDR2 SYGVKD. CDR3 nucleotide sequence: TGTGCCATCAGTCCTTCGGAGTACGAGCAGTACTTC. Protein: CAISPSEYEQYF.

V usage is TRBV6-5 and J usage is TRBJ1-2, with D hard to call. Germline-derived CDR1 and CDR2 are MNHEY and SVGAGI. CDR3 length: 12 amino acids. Trimming removed 7 bases at V and 4 bases at J, with 10 bases between. The CDR3 DNA reads TGTGCCAGCACCAGGCTGGGCTATGGCTACACCTTC. It is translated as CASTRLGYGYTF.

The chain uses TRBV25-1 and TRBJ2-7; 7 nucleotides align to TRBD2. CDR1 and CDR2 (germline): MGHDK, SYGVNS. The CDR3 length is 15 residues. The ends lost 1 base at V and 5 bases at J; junction bases unmatched: 8. The CDR3 loop is CASSESLAGVHEQYF. CDR3 in DNA: TGTGCCAGCAGTGAATCGCTCGCGGGAGTCCACGAGCAGTACTTC.

The V gene is TRBV5-1, the J gene TRBJ2-3, with D possibly being TRBD2 (6 bases). Trimming removed 0 bases at V and 4 bases at J, with 15 bases between. CDR3 length: 16 amino acids. The germline V gene encodes CDR1 SGHRS and CDR2 YFSETQ. CDR3 sequence (DNA): TGCGCCAGCAGCTTGGGTGTGTCGGGAGTTGCAGATACGCAGTATTTT. This encodes CASSLGVSGVADTQYF.

The rearrangement joins TRBV27 to TRBJ1-1; D is perhaps TRBD1 (6 bases). The germline gives CDR1 MNHEY, CDR2 SMNVEV (reference sequence). This CDR3 has 14 amino acids. V was clipped by 5 bases and J by 1 base, with 11 bases between them. This chain's CDR3 is CASSILQGNTEAFF. The CDR3 nucleotides read TGTGCCAGCAGTATATTACAGGGGAACACTGAAGCTTTCTTT.

This clone was recorded once. The chain couples TRBV11-2 to TRBJ1-1, with D unresolved. The V end lost 2 bases, the J end lost 1 base, and 5 bases lay between the germline ends. The CDR3 has 13 residues. The germline CDR1 and CDR2 sequences are SGHAT and FQNNGV. In nucleotides, the CDR3 is TGTGCCAGCAGCTTATCCGGGAACACTGAAGCTTTCTTT. It specifies CASSLSGNTEAFF.

This clone was seen more than once but under ten times. The V gene is TRBV6-6, the J gene TRBJ2-7; the D gene could be TRBD1 or TRBD2 (6 bases each). This CDR3 is 13 amino acids long. Trimming pared 4 bases from V and 7 bases from J, leaving 14 bases between. Germline assignment: CDR1 MNHNY and CDR2 SVGAGI (reference sequence). The CDR3 DNA sequence: TGTGCCAGCAGTTTGACGGGGGCGGGGGAGCAGTACTTC. It codes for CASSLTGAGEQYF.

The chain employs TRBV4-1 and TRBJ1-2; the D is unclear. The CDR3 spans 15 residues. The V gene lost 0 bases and the J gene lost 4 bases, with 12 bases spanning the gap. CDR1 is MGHRA, CDR2 YSYEKL, per germline. The CDR3 DNA reads as TGCGCCAGCAGCCAAGATCTAGCGACGGTCTATGGCTACACCTTC. It encodes CASSQDLATVYGYTF.

The chain has TRBV30 and TRBJ2-6; no firm D call. V was pared by 0 bases and J by 0 bases, with 9 bases between. This CDR3 spans 16 amino acids. CDR1 is GTSNPN, CDR2 SVGIG, per germline (reference sequence). The CDR3 here is CAWSVRFFSGANVLTF. For the CDR3, the DNA is TGTGCCTGGAGTGTACGCTTCTTCTCTGGGGCCAACGTCCTGACTTTC.

This clone was seen only once. The chain joins TRBV6-5 to TRBJ2-7, with TRBD1 as a possible D gene (6 bases). Germline CDR1 reads MNHEY; CDR2 reads SVGAGI. Trimming stripped 5 bases from V and 4 bases from J, with 18 bases between. CDR3 length equals 15 residues. The CDR3, as DNA: TGTGCCAGCAGTCCGAACACCGAGGGGACATACGAGCAGTACTTC. Translating it yields CASSPNTEGTYEQYF.

This chain links TRBV5-6 with TRBJ1-5; D not certain. Germline V gene data show CDR1 as SGHDT and CDR2 as YYEEEE. The V end lost 3 bases, the J end lost 2 bases, and 21 bases lay between the germline ends. There are 18 residues in the CDR3. The chain's CDR3 is CASSSGRRMGLRNQPQHF. CDR3 nucleotide sequence: TGTGCCAGCAGCTCGGGTAGGAGGATGGGTTTGCGCAATCAGCCCCAGCATTTT.

The J gene is TRBJ1-2, the V gene TRBV25-1, with D possibly matching TRBD1 (5 bases). The CDR3 is 15 residues long. The germline V and J ends were trimmed by 2 bases and 0 bases, with 10 bases remaining between them. Germline V CDR1 and CDR2: MGHDK, SYGVNS. The CDR3 region is CASSEGVGANYGYTF. The CDR3 nucleotides read TGTGCCAGCAGTGAAGGTGTAGGGGCTAACTATGGCTACACCTTC.

This clone was counted between two and nine times. The chain uses TRBV5-1 and TRBJ2-7; 7 bases map to TRBD1. After removal of 2 bases from V and 5 bases from J, the junction contained 7 bases not matched to a gene. Germline CDR1 SGHRS, CDR2 YFSETQ. CDR3 length: 14 residues. This chain's CDR3 is CASSLGGPEDEQYF. CDR3 bases: TGCGCCAGCAGCTTAGGGGGCCCTGAGGACGAGCAGTACTTC.

This clone was seen more than once but under ten times. Other DNA sequences from this sample encode an identical CDR3 as well. The rearrangement joins TRBV30 to TRBJ2-5, with D possibly matching TRBD1 (5 bases). There are 12 residues in the CDR3. Trimming removed 1 base at V and 5 bases at J, with 8 bases between. From germline, CDR1 is GTSNPN and CDR2 SVGIG (reference sequence). The CDR3 region is CAWSGGGETQYF. The CDR3 DNA is TGTGCCTGGAGTGGGGGCGGTGAGACCCAGTACTTC.

The CDR3 coding sequence is TGTGCCAGCAGCCGGGGACAGCCCCCCGGGGATACGCAGTATTTT. Translated, it gives CASSRGQPPGDTQYF. This chain uses TRBV7-2 with TRBJ2-3; 7 bases align to TRBD1. V lost 5 bases to trimming and J lost 6 bases; unmatched junction nucleotides: 11. Germline V gene data show CDR1 as SGHTA and CDR2 as FQGNSA. The CDR3 spans 15 residues.

The chain combines TRBV30 with TRBJ2-1, with 9 positions matching TRBD2. The CDR3 runs to 15 residues. The junction had 8 bases not matched to a gene; V was cut back by 5 bases and J by 3 bases. In germline, CDR1 is GTSNPN, CDR2 SVGIG (reference sequence). CDR3 DNA: TGTGCCTGGGGTGGCTCAGCGGGGGGCTACAATGAGCAGTTCTTC. Translated, it gives CAWGGSAGGYNEQFF.

The rearrangement uses TRBV5-6 and TRBJ1-1, with D hard to call. The CDR3 loop spans 15 amino acids. V lost 1 base and J 2 bases, leaving 12 bases between the germline ends. The germline CDR1 and CDR2 sequences are SGHDT and YYEEEE. The CDR3 bases are TGTGCCAGCAGCTTGTATCAGGTGATCAACACTGAAGCTTTCTTT. It is translated as CASSLYQVINTEAFF. Looking up the rest from reference TRBV5-6 and TRBJ1-1 gives the full variable domain: DAGVTQSPTHLIKTRGQQVTLRCSPKSGHDTVSWYQQALGQGPQFIFQYYEEEERQRGNFPDRFSGHQFPNYSSELNVNALLLGDSALYLCASSLYQVINTEAFFGQGTRLTVV.

The gene calls are TRBV27 and TRBJ2-1; D not certain. Trimming stripped 5 bases from V and 10 bases from J, with 15 bases between. CDR3 size: 13 residues. In germline, CDR1 is MNHEY, CDR2 SMNVEV (reference sequence). The CDR3 spells CASSPMLTAEQFF. The CDR3 nucleotides are TGTGCCAGCAGTCCGATGCTTACTGCCGAGCAGTTCTTC.